These 20 T cell receptor beta chains came from one sample sequenced in a study of blood T cell repertoires in COVID-19. The repertoire was sequenced with immunoSEQ multiplex PCR; TCRdb's copy has only in-frame clones and lacks some. The sample has under 250,000 clones; over 75% are singletons. The sample taken for sequencing was peripheral blood. The receptors derive from a woman aged 40 to 50 with acute or convalescent COVID-19.

The rearrangement joins TRBV9 to TRBJ2-1, with 9 bases that match TRBD2. After removal of 4 bases from V and 6 bases from J, the junction contained 8 bases not matched to a gene. Germline V CDR1 and CDR2: SGDLS, YYNGEE. The CDR3 has 15 amino acids. The CDR3 sequence is CASSPSGEAFNEQFF. As DNA, the CDR3 is TGTGCCAGCAGCCCTAGCGGGGAAGCCTTCAATGAGCAGTTCTTC. Supplemented by reference TRBV9 and TRBJ2-1, the full variable domain reads DSGVTQTPKHLITATGQRVTLRCSPRSGDLSVYWYQQSLDQGLQFLIQYYNGEERAKGNILERFSAQQFPDLHSELNLSSLELGDSALYFCASSPSGEAFNEQFFGPGTRLTVL.

The chain is built from TRBV6-5 and TRBJ1-5, with 9 positions matching TRBD1. There are 13 residues in the CDR3. J gave up 9 bases and V 7 bases, and 7 bases lay outside the gene matches. Germline-derived CDR1 and CDR2 are MNHEY and SVGAGI. The chain's CDR3 is CASKRQGDGPQHF. CDR3 DNA sequence: TGTGCCAGCAAGAGACAGGGGGATGGGCCCCAGCATTTT.

The chain uses TRBV5-6 and TRBJ1-5, with TRBD1 as a possible D gene (5 bases). The CDR3 has 15 residues. Looked up from germline, CDR1 is SGHDT and CDR2 is YYEEEE. V lost 2 bases, J lost 0 bases, and 9 bases lay in between. The CDR3: CASSLHGGSNQPQHF. DNA for the CDR3: TGTGCCAGCAGCTTACACGGGGGTAGCAATCAGCCCCAGCATTTT.

The gene calls are TRBV3-1 (or the pseudogene TRBV3-2) and TRBJ1-1; TRBD1 aligns across 7 bases. Germline values: CDR1 LGHDT, CDR2 YNNKEL (reference sequence). The junction had 7 bases not matched to a gene; V was cut back by 4 bases and J by 5 bases. This CDR3 is 14 amino acids long. The CDR3 protein is CASSPWTGWTEAFF. The CDR3 coding sequence is TGTGCCAGCAGCCCTTGGACAGGATGGACTGAAGCTTTCTTT.

CDR3 sequence reads: CASSIKPTGGKETQYF. For the CDR3, the DNA is TGTGCCAGCAGCATAAAGCCGACAGGGGGCAAGGAGACCCAGTACTTC. The J gene is TRBJ2-5, the V gene TRBV7-7; 10 nucleotides agree with TRBD1. CDR3 length: 16 amino acids. With V trimmed by 5 bases and J by 5 bases, 11 bases remained unmatched. CDR1 is SSHAT, CDR2 FNYEAQ, per germline (reference sequence).

This clone occurred once. The V and J genes are TRBV2 and TRBJ1-5; TRBD1 is a possible D gene (6 bases). Germline assignment: CDR1 SNHLY and CDR2 FYNNEI. The V and J ends lost 4 bases and 0 bases respectively, with 13 bases between them. The CDR3 runs to 16 residues. The CDR3 here is CASSGTAPFSNQPQHF. CDR3 in DNA: TGTGCCAGCAGTGGGACAGCCCCCTTTAGCAATCAGCCCCAGCATTTT. Using reference TRBV2 and TRBJ1-5 for the parts outside the CDR3, the full variable domain is EPEVTQTPSHQVTQMGQEVILRCVPISNHLYFYWYRQILGQKVEFLVSFYNNEISEKSEIFDDQFSVERPDGSNFTLKIRSTKLEDSAMYFCASSGTAPFSNQPQHFGDGTRLSIL.

The chain carries TRBV6-1 and TRBJ1-6; tentative D call: TRBD1 (5 bases). V was pared by 1 base and J by 9 bases, with 13 bases between. Germline V gene data show CDR1 as MNHNS and CDR2 as SASEGT. The CDR3 extends over 15 amino acids. The CDR3 DNA follows: TGTGCCAGCAGTGAAGTGACAGTCCGACGTTCACCCCTCCACTTT. It encodes CASSEVTVRRSPLHF.

The chain uses TRBV6-5 and TRBJ1-1; 7 bases match TRBD1. With V trimmed by 5 bases and J by 1 base, 4 bases remained unmatched. The V gene's germline CDR1 is MNHEY and CDR2 SVGAGI. CDR3 length: 14 residues. CDR3 amino acids: CASSSGQENTEAFF. The CDR3 bases are TGTGCCAGCAGTAGCGGACAGGAGAACACTGAAGCTTTCTTT.

This chain connects TRBV4-2 to TRBJ1-5; no reliable D call. CDR1 is LGHNA and CDR2 is YNFKEQ in the germline V gene. Trimming left V 0 bases short and J 6 bases short, with 15 bases between. The CDR3 is 16 amino acids. The CDR3 here is CASSQDRGEQRQPQHF. The CDR3 DNA sequence: TGTGCCAGCAGCCAAGACCGGGGAGAGCAGCGTCAGCCCCAGCATTTT.

The CDR3 loop is CAISQGAGDSNQPQHF. The CDR3 nucleotides read TGTGCCATCAGCCAGGGGGCCGGGGATAGCAATCAGCCCCAGCATTTT. The rearrangement joins TRBV10-3 to TRBJ1-5, with 8 positions matching TRBD1. The CDR3 covers 16 residues. CDR1 is ENHRY, CDR2 SYGVKD, per germline. J lost 0 bases, V lost 6 bases, and 7 bases had no gene match.

J is TRBJ2-6 and V is TRBV2, with D perhaps matching TRBD1 (5 bases). CDR1 SNHLY and CDR2 FYNNEI come from the germline V gene. The V and J ends lost 7 bases and 0 bases respectively, with 13 bases between them. The length of the CDR3 is 16 residues. The CDR3 reads CASIRQRNSGANVLTF. The DNA of the CDR3 is TGTGCCAGCATTCGACAGCGAAACTCTGGGGCCAACGTCCTGACTTTC.

The chain combines TRBV7-3 with TRBJ2-2; tentatively, D is TRBD2 (5 bases). Germline CDR1 and CDR2: SGHTA and FQGTGA. V was trimmed by 3 bases and J by 6 bases, leaving 8 bases between them. The CDR3 runs 13 residues. The CDR3 spells CASSLVRAGELFF. CDR3 nucleotide sequence: TGTGCCAGCAGCTTGGTGCGGGCCGGGGAGCTGTTTTTT.

The chain employs TRBV27 and TRBJ2-1; TRBD1 aligns across 8 bases. Losses at the gene ends were 6 bases for V and 3 bases for J; bases not matched to a gene: 4. CDR3 length: 14 residues. From germline, CDR1 is MNHEY and CDR2 SMNVEV (reference sequence). Here the CDR3 reads CASRPGQDYNEQFF. CDR3 bases: TGTGCCAGCAGGCCGGGACAGGACTACAATGAGCAGTTCTTC.

CDR3 sequence: CASSPLTGTSTDTQYF. CDR3 DNA sequence: TGTGCCAGCAGCCCTTTAACTGGTACTAGCACAGATACGCAGTATTTT. The V call is TRBV7-8, the J call TRBJ2-3; no clear D. The CDR3 loop spans 16 amino acids. Germline V lookup: CDR1 SGHVS, CDR2 FQNEAQ. V was shortened by 5 bases and J by 0 bases, with 15 bases between the two germline ends.

The chain carries TRBV5-6 and TRBJ1-2; the match to TRBD1 covers 8 bases. Germline V gene sequence: CDR1 SGHDT, CDR2 YYEEEE. The CDR3 runs to 13 residues. V shed 3 bases, J shed 13 bases, and the junction held 11 bases outside the gene matches. Here the CDR3 reads CASSYPYRGSSTF. CDR3 sequence (DNA): TGTGCCAGCAGCTATCCATACAGGGGGAGTTCCACCTTC.

The rearrangement links TRBV6-5 to TRBJ1-2; 7 positions agree with TRBD1. J gave up 4 bases and V 5 bases, and 4 bases lay outside the gene matches. Germline values: CDR1 MNHEY, CDR2 SVGAGI. The CDR3 is 13 residues long. CDR3 in amino acids: CASSPRQGYGYTF. DNA for the CDR3: TGTGCCAGCAGTCCTCGACAGGGCTATGGCTACACCTTC.

The chain couples TRBV11-2 to TRBJ2-3, with 12 bases that match TRBD2. Germline lookup yields CDR1 SGHAT and CDR2 FQNNGV. This CDR3 has 17 amino acids. Trimming removed 5 bases from V and 3 bases from J; junction bases left unmatched: 9. Here the CDR3 reads CASSAASGGATTDTQYF. CDR3 coding DNA: TGTGCCAGCAGCGCTGCTAGCGGGGGGGCCACAACAGATACGCAGTATTTT.

The chain has TRBV19 and TRBJ2-5; TRBD2 matches 9 bases. Germline V gives CDR1 LNHDA, CDR2 SQIVND (reference sequence). There are 17 residues in the CDR3. J was trimmed by 1 base and V by 0 bases; bases with no gene match: 6. In DNA form, the CDR3 reads TGTGCCAGTAGTATAGATTTGGCTAGCGGGGCCCAAGAGACCCAGTACTTC. Translation gives CASSIDLASGAQETQYF.

This clone was seen once. This rearrangement joins TRBV29-1 to TRBJ1-1, with D perhaps matching TRBD1 (5 bases). Germline-derived CDR1 and CDR2 are SQVTM and ANQGSEA. The CDR3 covers 16 residues. V lost 5 bases, J lost 5 bases, and 24 bases lay in between. The CDR3 spells CSVCTEPGRVFTEAFF. The CDR3, as DNA: TGCAGCGTTTGCACGGAGCCAGGGCGTGTGTTTACTGAAGCTTTCTTT.

V gene TRBV20-1 combines with J gene TRBJ2-3, with TRBD2 matching over 7 bases. The CDR3 length is 15 residues. The germline CDR1 and CDR2 sequences are DFQATT and SNEGSKA (reference sequence). Trimming cost V 3 bases and J 1 base; bases outside gene matches: 7. The CDR3 here is CSASASGVRTDTQYF. CDR3 DNA sequence: TGCAGTGCTAGTGCCAGCGGGGTGCGCACAGATACGCAGTATTTT.